These 6 T cell receptor beta chains were sequenced from one sample in a study of T-cell memory formation after mild COVID-19. Each CDR3 protein is one row after TCRdb ran MiXCR on the 5' RACE reads. Counted here are 170,000 or so distinct CDR3 sequences, 20% to 25% occurring once; the ten biggest clones make up roughly 23%. The sequenced material came from PBMCs or a T cell subset sorted from them (not recorded which). All receptors come from an adult woman who had mild COVID-19 (a few samples of this study predate the infection). Cell type and time point are not known.

Only a few counts were recorded for this clonotype. V gene TRBV11-2 combines with J gene TRBJ2-5, with a weak D call TRBD1 (5 bases). V gave up 5 bases and J gave up 2 bases, with 9 bases separating them. This CDR3 is built from 13 residues. The germline gives CDR1 SGHAT, CDR2 FQNNGV. The CDR3 is CASSATGQETQYF. CDR3 sequence (DNA): TGTGCCAGCAGCGCTACAGGACAAGAGACCCAGTACTTC.

The chain links TRBV11-3 to TRBJ2-3; no clear D. There are 13 residues in the CDR3. Germline V lookup: CDR1 SGHNT, CDR2 YENEEA. V lost 5 bases and J 5 bases, leaving 11 bases between the germline ends. The CDR3 protein is CASSLPHEDTQYF. The CDR3 DNA reads as TGTGCCAGCAGCCTCCCACATGAAGATACGCAGTATTTT.

This chain uses TRBV4-1 with TRBJ1-5; 7 nucleotides align to TRBD1. Germline V lookup: CDR1 MGHRA, CDR2 YSYEKL. Trimming cost V 4 bases and J 4 bases; bases outside gene matches: 10. This CDR3 region has 16 residues. The CDR3 protein is CASSRAGTASNQPQHF. The DNA for the CDR3 is TGCGCCAGCAGCCGAGCCGGGACAGCGTCAAATCAGCCCCAGCATTTT.

This clonotype was counted only a few times. This sequence joins TRBV6-2 or TRBV6-3 and TRBJ2-7; TRBD1 matches at 9 bases. Germline CDR1 is MNHEY and CDR2 is SVGEGT. The CDR3 has 15 residues. The J segment lost 0 bases and the V segment lost 5 bases, leaving 5 bases of the junction unmatched. Here the CDR3 DNA reads TGTGCCAGCAGTCTCACAGGGGGCAGCTCCTACGAGCAGTACTTC. Encoded protein: CASSLTGGSSYEQYF.

CDR3: CASSFSGGSAGVVETQYF. CDR3 nucleotides: TGTGCCAGCAGTTTTTCGGGGGGTTCGGCAGGGGTGGTAGAGACCCAGTACTTC. The chain recombines TRBV27 with TRBJ2-5, with D perhaps TRBD2 (7 bases). In germline, CDR1 is MNHEY, CDR2 SMNVEV (reference sequence). Trimming removed 3 bases at V and 4 bases at J, with 24 bases between. This CDR3 spans 18 amino acids.

This clonotype has more than one count but fewer than ten. V gene TRBV15 combines with J gene TRBJ2-5; the match to TRBD1 covers 8 bases. V trimming: 5 bases; J trimming: 1 base; junction bases outside the gene matches: 6. This CDR3 contains 15 residues. Germline CDR1 and CDR2: LNHNV and YYDKDF (reference sequence). The CDR3 sequence is CATSSRGQGQETQYF. The CDR3 nucleotides are TGTGCCACCAGCTCCCGCGGACAGGGCCAAGAGACCCAGTACTTC. Full variable domain (rest looked up from reference TRBV15 and TRBJ2-5): DAMVIQNPRYQVTQFGKPVTLSCSQTLNHNVMYWYQQKSSQAPKLLFHYYDKDFNNEADTPDNFQSRRPNTSFCFLDIRSPGLGDTAMYLCATSSRGQGQETQYFGPGTRLLVL.